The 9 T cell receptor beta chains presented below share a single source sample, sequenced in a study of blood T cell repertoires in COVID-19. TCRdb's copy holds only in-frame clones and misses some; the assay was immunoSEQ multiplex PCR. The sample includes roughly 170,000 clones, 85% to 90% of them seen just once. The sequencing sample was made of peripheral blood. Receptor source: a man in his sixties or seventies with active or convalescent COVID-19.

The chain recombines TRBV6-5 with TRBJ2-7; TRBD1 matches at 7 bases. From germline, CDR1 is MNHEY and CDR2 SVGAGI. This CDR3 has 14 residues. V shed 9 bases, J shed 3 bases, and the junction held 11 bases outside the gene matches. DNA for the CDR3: TGTGCCAGTGCTAGGGGGACAGCAATCTACGAGCAGTACTTC. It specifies CASARGTAIYEQYF.

The CDR3 nucleotides read TGTGCCAGCAGCGTAGAAGGGCGGGAGCGTAATGAGCAGTTCTTC. It codes for CASSVEGRERNEQFF. V gene TRBV9 combines with J gene TRBJ2-1; TRBD2 matches at 7 bases. The J segment lost 7 bases and the V segment lost 0 bases, leaving 7 bases of the junction unmatched. The CDR3 covers 15 residues. Germline-derived CDR1 and CDR2 are SGDLS and YYNGEE.

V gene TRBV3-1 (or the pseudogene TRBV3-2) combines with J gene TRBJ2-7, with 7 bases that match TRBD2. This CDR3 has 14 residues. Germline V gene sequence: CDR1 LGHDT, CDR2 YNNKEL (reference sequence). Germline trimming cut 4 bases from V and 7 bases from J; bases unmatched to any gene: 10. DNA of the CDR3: TGTGCCAGCAGCCCCCGGGACCTCGGGAGGGAGCAGTACTTC. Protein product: CASSPRDLGREQYF.

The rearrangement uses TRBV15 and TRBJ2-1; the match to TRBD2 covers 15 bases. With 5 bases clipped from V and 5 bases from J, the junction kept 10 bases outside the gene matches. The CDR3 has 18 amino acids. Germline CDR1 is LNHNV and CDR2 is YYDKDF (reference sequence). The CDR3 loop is CATSPGRTSGGADNEQFF. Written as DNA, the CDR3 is TGTGCCACCAGCCCGGGCCGGACTAGCGGGGGGGCCGACAATGAGCAGTTCTTC. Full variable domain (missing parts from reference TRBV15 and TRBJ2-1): DAMVIQNPRYQVTQFGKPVTLSCSQTLNHNVMYWYQQKSSQAPKLLFHYYDKDFNNEADTPDNFQSRRPNTSFCFLDIRSPGLGDTAMYLCATSPGRTSGGADNEQFFGPGTRLTVL.

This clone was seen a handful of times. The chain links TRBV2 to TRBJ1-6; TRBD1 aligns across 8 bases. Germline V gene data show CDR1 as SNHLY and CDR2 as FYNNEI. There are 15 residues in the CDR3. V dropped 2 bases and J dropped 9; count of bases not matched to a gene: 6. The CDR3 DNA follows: TGTGCCAGCAGTGAAATGGACAGGGTGGGTTCACCCCTCCACTTT. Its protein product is CASSEMDRVGSPLHF.

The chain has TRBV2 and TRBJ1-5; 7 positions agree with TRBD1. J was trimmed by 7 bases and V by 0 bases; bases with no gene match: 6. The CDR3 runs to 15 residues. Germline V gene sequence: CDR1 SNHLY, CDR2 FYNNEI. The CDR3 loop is CASSEARGGGQPQHF. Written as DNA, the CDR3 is TGTGCCAGCAGTGAAGCGCGAGGGGGCGGACAGCCCCAGCATTTT.

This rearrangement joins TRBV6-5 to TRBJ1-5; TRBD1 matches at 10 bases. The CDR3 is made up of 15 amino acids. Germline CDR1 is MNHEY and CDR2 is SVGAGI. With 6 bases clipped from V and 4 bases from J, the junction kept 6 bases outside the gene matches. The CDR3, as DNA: TGTGCCAGCAGGCTTGACAGGGGGCAGAATCAGCCCCAGCATTTT. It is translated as CASRLDRGQNQPQHF.

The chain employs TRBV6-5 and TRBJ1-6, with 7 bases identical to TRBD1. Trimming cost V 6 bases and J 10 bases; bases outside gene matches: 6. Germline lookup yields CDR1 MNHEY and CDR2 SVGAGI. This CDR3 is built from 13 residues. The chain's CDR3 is CASRDRDGSPLHF. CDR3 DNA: TGTGCCAGCAGAGACAGGGACGGCTCACCCCTCCACTTT.

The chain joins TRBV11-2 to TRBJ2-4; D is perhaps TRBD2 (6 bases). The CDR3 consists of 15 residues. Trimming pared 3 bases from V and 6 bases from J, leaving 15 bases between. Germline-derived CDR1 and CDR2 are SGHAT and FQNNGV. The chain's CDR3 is CASSFPGGGTNIQYF. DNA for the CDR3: TGTGCCAGCAGCTTTCCGGGTGGAGGGACAAACATTCAGTACTTC.